Following are 26 T cell receptor beta chains from one sample sequenced in a study of blood T cells in healthy people across ages. A second PCR, run for about 7 to 11 cycles, used a sample-barcoded 5' primer plus a J-beta primer mix. TCRdb reprocessed the 5' RACE reads with MiXCR, giving one entry per CDR3 protein. The sample records 1.5 million to 2 million distinct CDR3 sequences, under 30% being singletons. Sequencing used blood. The receptors here all came from a woman in her thirties in good health.

Details on this clonotype: Possible read error: a much larger clone is one base away. The genes are TRBV6-5 and TRBJ1-4; D is possibly TRBD1 (6 bases). The CDR3 spans 13 residues. Germline V gives CDR1 MNHEY, CDR2 SVGAGI. For the CDR3, the DNA is TGTGCCAGCAGCATAACAGGGAGGGAAAAACGGTTTTTT. It encodes CASSITGREKRFF.

This clonotype has just a few counts. The chain recombines TRBV11-2 with TRBJ2-2; D is possibly TRBD1 or TRBD2 (5 bases each). Germline V gene data show CDR1 as SGHAT and CDR2 as FQNNGV. The V end was cut by 1 base, the J end by 6 bases, with 9 bases between. The length of the CDR3 is 14 residues. The CDR3 loop reads CASSLGGFPGELFF. DNA of the CDR3: TGTGCCAGCAGCTTAGGGGGGTTTCCCGGGGAGCTGTTTTTT.

The V and J genes are TRBV20-1 and TRBJ2-3, with D tentatively TRBD1 or TRBD2 (6 bases each). The CDR3 spans 15 residues. V was clipped by 2 bases and J by 2 bases, with 14 bases between them. CDR1 DFQATT and CDR2 SNEGSKA come from the germline V gene (reference sequence). CDR3 nucleotides: TGCAGTGCTAGAAATACGGGGGCCTACACAGATACGCAGTATTTT. Translated, it gives CSARNTGAYTDTQYF.

This clonotype has a count of ten or more. The chain combines TRBV20-1 with TRBJ2-4, with 8 nucleotides matching TRBD2. The CDR3 has 15 amino acids. V lost 7 bases to trimming and J lost 4 bases; unmatched junction nucleotides: 12. CDR1 is DFQATT, CDR2 SNEGSKA, per germline (reference sequence). This chain's CDR3 is CSVTQAPGGKNIQYF. The CDR3 region has the DNA TGCAGTGTTACGCAGGCGCCGGGAGGGAAAAACATTCAGTACTTC.

In this sample, this clonotype turned up a few times. J is TRBJ2-1 and V is TRBV7-9; 7 bases match TRBD2. V shed 3 bases, J shed 4 bases, and the junction held 12 bases outside the gene matches. This CDR3 spans 17 amino acids. The germline V gene encodes CDR1 SEHNR and CDR2 FQNEAQ (reference sequence). CDR3 DNA: TGTGCCAGCAGCTTCCCCCCTGACGGGGGGAAATACAATGAGCAGTTCTTC. It codes for CASSFPPDGGKYNEQFF.

V and J are TRBV7-2 and TRBJ2-4; D gene unclear. From germline, CDR1 is SGHTA and CDR2 FQGNSA. V was clipped by 5 bases and J by 9 bases, with 17 bases between them. The CDR3 covers 14 residues. In DNA form, the CDR3 reads TGTGCCAGCAGCCCCCCACTTACCTGGGGCATTCAGTACTTC. Translating it yields CASSPPLTWGIQYF.

V is TRBV6-1 and J is TRBJ1-2, with 9 bases aligning to TRBD1. Looked up from germline, CDR1 is MNHNS and CDR2 is SASEGT. The CDR3 length is 15 residues. Trimming removed 5 bases from V and 2 bases from J; junction bases left unmatched: 6. The CDR3 spells CASSFGQGPNYGYTF. CDR3 sequence (DNA): TGTGCCAGCAGTTTCGGACAGGGGCCCAACTATGGCTACACCTTC.

This clonotype was seen at least ten times. The chain uses TRBV5-1 and TRBJ2-3; D uncertain. Trimming took off 2 bases at V and 0 bases at J, with 10 bases between the two ends. This CDR3 region has 15 residues. Germline values: CDR1 SGHRS, CDR2 YFSETQ. The CDR3 sequence is CASSFDLPSTDTQYF. As DNA, the CDR3 is TGCGCCAGCAGCTTTGATCTGCCTAGCACAGATACGCAGTATTTT.

The V call is TRBV2, the J call TRBJ1-5; D unclear. The ends were cut back, 4 bases at V and 0 bases at J, with 10 bases in the middle. Per the germline V gene, CDR1 is SNHLY and CDR2 is FYNNEI. The CDR3 contains 15 residues. The chain's CDR3 is CASSVGINSNQPQHF. The CDR3 nucleotides read TGTGCCAGCAGTGTCGGGATCAATAGCAATCAGCCCCAGCATTTT.

This clonotype has more than one count but fewer than ten. V and J are TRBV2 and TRBJ1-2, with 12 bases identical to TRBD1. The CDR3 runs 16 residues. V gave up 6 bases and J gave up 5 bases; unmatched junction bases: 10. CDR1 and CDR2 (germline): SNHLY, FYNNEI. Here the CDR3 DNA reads TGTGCCAGCAGATCTTCCGGGACAGGGGGCAATTATGGCTACACCTTC. Encoded protein: CASRSSGTGGNYGYTF.

A remark on this clonotype: A much bigger clone sits one base away, suggesting this may be a read error. The CDR3 protein is CASSLPGQGGGTQYF. The CDR3 DNA is TGTGCCAGCAGCTTGCCGGGACAGGGAGGCGGGACCCAGTACTTC. This chain connects TRBV7-9 to TRBJ2-5; the match to TRBD1 covers 9 bases. The CDR3 extends over 15 amino acids. Per germline, CDR1 SEHNR and CDR2 FQNEAQ (reference sequence). V lost 3 bases to trimming and J lost 7 bases; unmatched junction nucleotides: 9.

This clonotype occurred a few times. The rearrangement joins TRBV9 to TRBJ2-7; perhaps D is TRBD1 or TRBD2 (5 bases each). This CDR3 is 15 amino acids long. Germline lookup yields CDR1 SGDLS and CDR2 YYNGEE. V dropped 4 bases and J dropped 2 bases, with 16 bases sitting between them. This CDR3 reads CASSPTRQYTYEQYF. The CDR3, as DNA: TGTGCCAGCAGCCCCACTAGACAGTACACCTACGAGCAGTACTTC.

The rearrangement links TRBV28 to TRBJ2-7; D is uncertain. This CDR3 is built from 13 residues. With 4 bases removed from V and 6 bases from J, the gap between germline ends came to 13 bases. Germline-derived CDR1 and CDR2 are MDHEN and SYDVKM. The CDR3 nucleotides are TGTGCCAGCAGTTCCTTTTCCCCCCTCGAGCAGTACTTC. This sequence encodes CASSSFSPLEQYF.

The chain uses TRBV7-2 and TRBJ2-7; either TRBD1 or TRBD2 may supply D (6 bases each). Trimming took 2 bases from V and 6 from J, leaving 26 bases between them. CDR1 is SGHTA and CDR2 is FQGNSA in the germline V gene. CDR3 size: 18 residues. The CDR3, as DNA: TGTGCCAGCAGCTTACGCGCACAGTCTCTAACACGGGGGCGCGAGCAGTACTTC. This codes for CASSLRAQSLTRGREQYF.

This chain links TRBV6-6 with TRBJ1-6; D not resolved. In germline, CDR1 is MNHNY, CDR2 SVGAGI (reference sequence). Trimming cost V 10 bases and J 5 bases, with 9 bases left between them. This CDR3 contains 12 residues. The CDR3 coding sequence is TGTGCCACCGCGGGTAATAATTCACCCCTCCACTTT. This sequence encodes CATAGNNSPLHF.

Many counts were recorded for this clonotype. This chain connects TRBV12-3 or TRBV12-4 to TRBJ1-2; 8 bases align to TRBD1. CDR3 size: 13 residues. V shed 7 bases and J 6 bases; nucleotides not matched to a gene: 7. CDR3 amino acids: CASIAGQGNGYTF. The CDR3 coding sequence is TGTGCCAGCATTGCTGGACAGGGTAATGGCTACACCTTC.

This clonotype was recorded at least ten times. The junction and the germline gene differ at one end; a read error may be behind it. This chain joins TRBV29-1 and TRBJ2-4; no firm D call. The length of the CDR3 is 15 residues. From germline, CDR1 is SQVTM and CDR2 ANQGSEA. In nucleotides, the CDR3 is TGCAGCTTTGAATCCAGGCGATCTGCCAAAAACATTCAGTACTTC. It codes for CSFESRRSAKNIQYF.

This chain uses TRBV4-1 with TRBJ2-7, with D unclear. From germline, CDR1 is MGHRA and CDR2 YSYEKL. V dropped 2 bases and J dropped 5 bases, with 19 bases sitting between them. This CDR3 contains 16 residues. Here the CDR3 reads CASSQPTRTRPHEQYF. CDR3 in DNA: TGCGCCAGCAGCCAACCCACAAGGACGCGTCCCCACGAGCAGTACTTC.

For this clonotype: A much larger clone differs by one base, so this may be a read error. This rearrangement joins TRBV29-1 to TRBJ2-5; a possible D gene is TRBD2 (7 bases). Trimming stripped 0 bases from V and 8 bases from J, with 25 bases between. Per the germline V gene, CDR1 is SQVTM and CDR2 is ANQGSEA. This CDR3 comprises 17 residues. The CDR3 DNA reads TGCAGCGTTGAAGAATCGAAAGCGGGGACAACCACAAATACCCAGTACTTC. Protein product: CSVEESKAGTTTNTQYF.

This chain links TRBV20-1 with TRBJ2-2; TRBD1 matches 7 bases. After removal of 6 bases from V and 6 bases from J, the junction contained 13 bases not matched to a gene. In germline, CDR1 is DFQATT, CDR2 SNEGSKA (reference sequence). The CDR3 spans 15 residues. CDR3 sequence (DNA): TGCAGTGCGGAGGCCAGGGGGTTAGGTCCCGGGGAGCTGTTTTTT. As protein: CSAEARGLGPGELFF.

This clonotype showed up just a few times. The chain links TRBV12-3 or TRBV12-4 to TRBJ1-2; a possible D gene is TRBD1 (6 bases). V was clipped by 6 bases and J by 8 bases, with 13 bases between them. The CDR3 is 12 amino acids. This CDR3 reads CASSRDTHGYTF. In DNA form, the CDR3 reads TGTGCCAGCAGCCGGGACACCCACGGCTACACCTTC.

At least ten counts were recorded for this clonotype. This chain links TRBV6-1 with TRBJ2-5; D unresolved. Trimming removed 4 bases at V and 5 bases at J, with 14 bases between. Germline assignment: CDR1 MNHNS and CDR2 SASEGT. This CDR3 is built from 14 residues. The CDR3 nucleotides read TGTGCCAGCAGTGTTTTAGCTATAGGCGAGACCCAGTACTTC. Its protein is CASSVLAIGETQYF.

This clonotype was seen repeatedly, ten times or more. V gene TRBV20-1 combines with J gene TRBJ2-1; no clear D gene. The CDR3 is made up of 14 amino acids. CDR1 is DFQATT and CDR2 is SNEGSKA in the germline V gene (reference sequence). Trimming left V 1 base short and J 0 bases short, with 7 bases between. Here the CDR3 DNA reads TGCAGTGCTAGAGGGGGATTCTCCTACAATGAGCAGTTCTTC. Translation gives CSARGGFSYNEQFF.

As concerns this clonotype: A clone one base away is much larger, so this may be a read error. The J gene is TRBJ2-7, the V gene TRBV4-1; 9 bases align to TRBD2. Looked up from germline, CDR1 is MGHRA and CDR2 is YSYEKL. The CDR3 is 15 amino acids. V lost 1 base and J lost 3; bases outside the gene matches: 4. As DNA, the CDR3 is TGCGCCAGCAGCCAAGTGCGGGGGGGCCGCTACGAGCAGTACTTC. This gives the protein CASSQVRGGRYEQYF.

The V call is TRBV12-3 or TRBV12-4, the J call TRBJ1-6, with D hard to call. Trimming left V 0 bases short and J 7 bases short, with 10 bases between. The CDR3 has 15 residues. The CDR3 spells CASSLAPGMNSPLHF. CDR3 nucleotides: TGTGCCAGCAGTTTAGCCCCAGGCATGAATTCACCCCTCCACTTT.

This chain joins TRBV5-1 and TRBJ2-7, with 11 positions matching TRBD2. This CDR3 spans 17 amino acids. V shed 1 base, J shed 6 bases, and the junction held 12 bases outside the gene matches. The germline gives CDR1 SGHRS, CDR2 YFSETQ. CDR3 sequence reads: CASSLTSGSNRVGEQYF. CDR3 coding DNA: TGCGCCAGCAGCTTGACTAGCGGGAGCAATCGAGTCGGCGAGCAGTACTTC.